The clone carrying this T cell receptor (beta chain) was recorded only once. Its specificity is not known. J gave up 5 bases and V 5 bases, and 4 bases lay outside the gene matches. Germline CDR1 reads GTSNPN; CDR2 reads SVGIG (reference sequence). The CDR3 consists of 14 residues. These data are taken from a study of shared clonotypes between healthy human individuals. Whole-study results and caveats: Owing to a small donor count, the genetic and exposure-history diversity represented was limited.

Using immunoSEQ multiplex PCR, the repertoire was profiled, and TCRdb retains in-frame clones only, with some absent. The repertoire consists of 2 million to 2.5 million clones, with just over 90% occurring once and the leading ten covering approximately 0.4%. The rearrangement links TRBV30 to TRBJ2-3; TRBD2 matches at 13 bases. This TCR derives from a man aged 18-30 years in good health. Some clones in this sample may be carry-over from other donors' samples. The specimen was naive CD4+ T cells from PBMCs. As to subset: CD45RA+ positively selected. The CDR3 protein is CAWGLAGAGDTQYF. The DNA for the CDR3 is TGTGCCTGGGGACTAGCGGGAGCCGGAGATACGCAGTATTTT.